A selection of T cell receptor beta chains follows, all from one sample in a study of T-cell memory formation after mild COVID-19. One entry per CDR3 protein results from TCRdb running MiXCR on the 5' RACE reads. The table records 250,000 to 350,000 distinct CDR3 sequences, approximately 19% of them present only once. The sample was PBMCs or a T cell subset sorted from them (not recorded which). The receptors shown here come from a man between 18 and 35 years old who had mild COVID-19 (a few samples of this study predate the infection). Cell type and time point are not known. Each CDR3 is given with its conserved first and last residue. The D gene is left open where the match is weak. Expanded clones are given a class, and other clones once, few, many or no size at all.

clone size	D gene	V gene	J gene	CDR3 DNA	CDR3 protein
few	NA	TRBV19	TRBJ2-2	TGTGCCAGTAGTATAGAGAGGGCCGCGAACACCGGGGAGCTGTTTTTT	CASSIERAANTGELFF
NA	NA	TRBV5-1	TRBJ2-3	TGCGCCAGCAGCTTTGGAGGTTATACGCAGTATTTT	CASSFGGYTQYF
NA	TRBD1	TRBV3-1	TRBJ2-3	TGTGCCAGCAGCCGGCCAGGGGGTGGCACAGATACGCAGTATTTT	CASSRPGGGTDTQYF
NA	NA	TRBV7-2	TRBJ2-1	TGTGCCAGCAGCTCCCCCCCACTCCTCGATGAGCAGTTCTTC	CASSSPPLLDEQFF
NA	NA	TRBV7-3	TRBJ1-1	TGTGCCAGCAGTCCAAACGGGGGACCTGAAGCTTTCTTT	CASSPNGGPEAFF
NA	NA	TRBV11-2	TRBJ2-1	TGTGCCAGCAGCCGAGAGTGGCTACGACGCTCCTACAATGAGCAGTTCTTC	CASSREWLRRSYNEQFF
few	NA	TRBV5-4	TRBJ2-7	TGTGCCAGCAGCTTGGGTGGTATTGGTAGCGGCTACGAGCAGTACTTC	CASSLGGIGSGYEQYF
NA	TRBD1	TRBV9	TRBJ2-7	TGTGCCAGCAGCGTAGGGTCCGGGACAGTTTTTGGGGAGCAGTACTTC	CASSVGSGTVFGEQYF
few	TRBD2	TRBV5-1	TRBJ2-1	TGCGCCAGCAGCTTGGGAATCGGGGGGGCTAATGAGCAGTTCTTC	CASSLGIGGANEQFF
NA	TRBD1	TRBV4-1	TRBJ1-4	TGCGCCAGCAGCCAAGGGTTCGACAGGGGGCGTGAAAAACTGTTTTTT	CASSQGFDRGREKLFF
NA	NA	TRBV10-1	TRBJ2-5	TGCGCCAGCAGTGACCCCTCGCAGAGCCAAGAGACCCAGTACTTC	CASSDPSQSQETQYF
NA	NA	TRBV25-1	TRBJ1-2	TGTGCCAGCCTTGACAGCTACTATGGCTACACCTTC	CASLDSYYGYTF
NA	NA	TRBV29-1	TRBJ1-3	TGCAGCGTTGCAAGGGAGTCTGGAAACACCATATATTTT	CSVARESGNTIYF